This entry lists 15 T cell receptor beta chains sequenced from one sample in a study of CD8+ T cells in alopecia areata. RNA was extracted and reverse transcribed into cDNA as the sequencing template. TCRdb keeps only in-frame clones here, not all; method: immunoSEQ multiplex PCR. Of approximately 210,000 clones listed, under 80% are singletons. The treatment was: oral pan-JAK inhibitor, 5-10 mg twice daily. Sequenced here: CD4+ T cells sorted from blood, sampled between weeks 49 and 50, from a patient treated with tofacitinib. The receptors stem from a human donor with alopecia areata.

The CDR3 sequence is CASTRDRGTYEQYF. The CDR3 DNA follows: TGTGCCAGCACCCGGGACAGGGGAACCTACGAGCAGTACTTC. The V and J genes are TRBV2 and TRBJ2-7; 10 positions agree with TRBD1. J was trimmed by 2 bases and V by 7 bases; bases with no gene match: 5. CDR1 and CDR2 from the germline V gene are SNHLY and FYNNEI. The CDR3 spans 14 residues.

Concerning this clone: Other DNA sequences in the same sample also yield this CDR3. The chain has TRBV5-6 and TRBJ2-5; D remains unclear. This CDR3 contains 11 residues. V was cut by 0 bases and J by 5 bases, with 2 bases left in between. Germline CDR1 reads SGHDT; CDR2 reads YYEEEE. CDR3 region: CASSLEETQYF. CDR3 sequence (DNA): TGTGCCAGCAGCTTGGAGGAGACCCAGTACTTC.

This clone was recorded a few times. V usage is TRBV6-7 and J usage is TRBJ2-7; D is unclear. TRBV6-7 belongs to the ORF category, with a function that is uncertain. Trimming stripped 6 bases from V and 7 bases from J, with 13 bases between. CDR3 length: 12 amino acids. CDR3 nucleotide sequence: TGTGCCAGCAGCGACCTACGGAAAGAGCAGTACTTC. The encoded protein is CASSDLRKEQYF.

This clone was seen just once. CDR3 bases: TGCGCCAGCAACCCGGGACGTCTGAACACTGAAGCTTTCTTT. This codes for CASNPGRLNTEAFF. This chain links TRBV5-1 with TRBJ1-1, with D perhaps TRBD1 (5 bases). In germline, CDR1 is SGHRS, CDR2 YFSETQ. Trimming stripped 6 bases from V and 0 bases from J, with 12 bases between. The CDR3 sequence is 14 residues long.

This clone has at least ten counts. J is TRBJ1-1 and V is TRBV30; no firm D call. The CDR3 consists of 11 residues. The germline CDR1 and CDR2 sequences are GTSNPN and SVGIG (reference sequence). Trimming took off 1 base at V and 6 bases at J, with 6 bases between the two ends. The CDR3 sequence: CAWSDSSEAFF. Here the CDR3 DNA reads TGTGCCTGGAGTGATTCTTCTGAAGCTTTCTTT.

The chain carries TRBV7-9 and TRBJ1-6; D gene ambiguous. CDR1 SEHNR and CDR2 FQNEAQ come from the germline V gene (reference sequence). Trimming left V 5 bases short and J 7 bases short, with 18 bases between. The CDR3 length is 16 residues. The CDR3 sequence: CASSPPSGRRNSPLHF. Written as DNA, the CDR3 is TGTGCCAGCAGCCCACCCTCAGGAAGGAGAAATTCACCCCTCCACTTT.

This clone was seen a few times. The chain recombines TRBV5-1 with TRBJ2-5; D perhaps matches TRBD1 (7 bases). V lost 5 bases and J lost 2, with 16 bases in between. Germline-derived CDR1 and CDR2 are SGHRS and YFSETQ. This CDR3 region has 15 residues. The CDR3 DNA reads TGCGCCAGCAGTCGTACCGGGGGACAGCAAGAGACCCAGTACTTC. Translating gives CASSRTGGQQETQYF.

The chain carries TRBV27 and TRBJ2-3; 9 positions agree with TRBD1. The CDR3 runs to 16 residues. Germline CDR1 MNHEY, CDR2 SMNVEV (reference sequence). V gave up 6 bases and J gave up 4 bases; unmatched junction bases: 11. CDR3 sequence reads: CASSPKQTGGSDTQYF. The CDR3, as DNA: TGTGCCAGCAGCCCTAAGCAGACAGGGGGATCAGATACGCAGTATTTT.

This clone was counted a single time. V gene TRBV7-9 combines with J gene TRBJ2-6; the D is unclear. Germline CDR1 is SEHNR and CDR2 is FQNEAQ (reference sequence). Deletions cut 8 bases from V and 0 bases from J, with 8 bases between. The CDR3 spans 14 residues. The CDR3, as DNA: TGTGCCAGCTCTCGAAGCTCTGGGGCCAACGTCCTGACTTTC. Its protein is CASSRSSGANVLTF.

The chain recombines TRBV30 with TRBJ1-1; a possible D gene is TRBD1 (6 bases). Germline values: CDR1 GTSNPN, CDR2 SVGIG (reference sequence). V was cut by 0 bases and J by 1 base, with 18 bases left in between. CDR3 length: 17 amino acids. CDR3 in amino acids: CAWSVGWGGPRNTEAFF. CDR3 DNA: TGTGCCTGGAGTGTAGGGTGGGGGGGCCCGCGGAACACTGAAGCTTTCTTT.

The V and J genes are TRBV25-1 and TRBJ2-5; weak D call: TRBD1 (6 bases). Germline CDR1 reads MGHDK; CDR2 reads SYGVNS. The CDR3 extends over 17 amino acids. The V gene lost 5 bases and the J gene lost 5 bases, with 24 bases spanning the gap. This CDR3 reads CASSLSYHRDVSETQYF. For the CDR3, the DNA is TGTGCCAGCAGTCTTTCATACCACAGGGATGTTTCGGAGACCCAGTACTTC.

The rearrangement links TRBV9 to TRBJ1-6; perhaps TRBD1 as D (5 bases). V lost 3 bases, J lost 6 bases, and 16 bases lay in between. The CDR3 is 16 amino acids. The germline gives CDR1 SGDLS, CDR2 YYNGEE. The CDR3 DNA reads TGTGCCAGCAGCGCAGAGGTCTCCGGGGGTAATTCACCCCTCCACTTT. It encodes CASSAEVSGGNSPLHF.

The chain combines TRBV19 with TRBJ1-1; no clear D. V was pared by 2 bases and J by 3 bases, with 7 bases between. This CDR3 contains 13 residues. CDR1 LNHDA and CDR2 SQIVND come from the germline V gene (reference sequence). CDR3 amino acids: CASSIWGYTEAFF. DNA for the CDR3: TGTGCCAGTAGTATATGGGGATACACTGAAGCTTTCTTT. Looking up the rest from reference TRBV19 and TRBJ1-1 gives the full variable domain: DGGITQSPKYLFRKEGQNVTLSCEQNLNHDAMYWYRQDPGQGLRLIYYSQIVNDFQKGDIAEGYSVSREKKESFPLTVTSAQKNPTAFYLCASSIWGYTEAFFGQGTRLTVV.

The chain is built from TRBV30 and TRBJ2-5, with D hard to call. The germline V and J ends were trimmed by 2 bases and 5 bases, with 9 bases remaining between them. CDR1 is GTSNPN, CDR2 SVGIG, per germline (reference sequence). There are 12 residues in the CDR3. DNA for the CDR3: TGTGCCTGGAGTCCCCAGGAGGAGACCCAGTACTTC. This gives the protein CAWSPQEETQYF.

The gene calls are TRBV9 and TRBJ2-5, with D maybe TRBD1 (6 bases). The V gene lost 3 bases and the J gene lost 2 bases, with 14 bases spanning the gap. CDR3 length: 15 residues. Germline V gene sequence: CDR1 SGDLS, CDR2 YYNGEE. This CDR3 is CASSGGSGQQETQYF. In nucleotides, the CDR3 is TGTGCCAGCAGCGGGGGGTCCGGACAGCAAGAGACCCAGTACTTC.